This T cell receptor (beta chain) was profiled in a study of T-cell memory formation after mild COVID-19. Study overall: TCR clusters were mostly confined to one donor each.

About this clonotype: What it binds is not known.

MiXCR, applied by TCRdb to the 5' RACE reads, yields one record per CDR3 protein. The sample holds about 500,000 distinct CDR3 sequences, roughly 22% seen once. Overall study results and limits: Day 15 to 85 contractors were CD4/CD8 balanced; later expanders leaned CD4+.

CDR1 is DFQATT and CDR2 is SNEGSKA in the germline V gene (reference sequence). The V gene lost 0 bases and the J gene lost 0 bases, with 14 bases spanning the gap. This CDR3 is 16 amino acids long. The sample consisted of PBMCs or a T cell subset sorted from them (not recorded which). The receptor was derived from an adult woman who had mild COVID-19 (a few samples of this study predate the infection). Cell type and time point are not known. The chain recombines TRBV20-1 with TRBJ1-1, with no clear D. CDR3 region: CSARDALSWVNTEAFF. The CDR3 DNA sequence: TGCAGTGCTAGAGACGCCCTCAGTTGGGTGAACACTGAAGCTTTCTTT.